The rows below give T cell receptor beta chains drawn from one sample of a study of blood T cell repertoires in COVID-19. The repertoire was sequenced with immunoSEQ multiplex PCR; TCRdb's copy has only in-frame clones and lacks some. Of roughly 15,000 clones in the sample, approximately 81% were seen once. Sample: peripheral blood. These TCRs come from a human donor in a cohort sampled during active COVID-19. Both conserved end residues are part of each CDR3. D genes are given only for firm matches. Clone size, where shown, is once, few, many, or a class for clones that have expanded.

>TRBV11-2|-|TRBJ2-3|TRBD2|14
TGTGCCGCGCGCGGGAGGGCCGGGGCAGATACGCAGTATTTT
CAARGRAGADTQYF
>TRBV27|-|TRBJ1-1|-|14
TGTGCCAGCACCGTCAGTTCCATGAACACTGAAGCTTTCTTT
CASTVSSMNTEAFF
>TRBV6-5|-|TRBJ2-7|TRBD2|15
TGTGCCAGCAGACCCGGACTAGCGGGAGTTTACGAGCAGTACTTC
CASRPGLAGVYEQYF
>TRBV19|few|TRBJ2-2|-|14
TGTGCCAGTAGCTCTCAACGCTCCACTGGGGAGCTGTTTTTT
CASSSQRSTGELFF
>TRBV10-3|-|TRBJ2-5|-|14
TGTGCCACCATGGAGGGAGAGATTAAAGAGACCCAGTACTTC
CATMEGEIKETQYF
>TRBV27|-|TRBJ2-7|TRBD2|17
TGTGCCAGCAGTTTTCGGGCGATGGCTAGCGGGAGTTACGAGCAGTACTTC
CASSFRAMASGSYEQYF
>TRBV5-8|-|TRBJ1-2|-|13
TGTGCCAGCAGCTTGGGGCATCTGGGCGGCTACACCTTC
CASSLGHLGGYTF
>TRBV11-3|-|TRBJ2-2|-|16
TGTGCCAGCAGCTCTACACCCTCTTCTAGCGCCGGGGAGCTGTTTTTT
CASSSTPSSSAGELFF
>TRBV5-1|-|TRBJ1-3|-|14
TGCGCCAGGCTGCCACGGGACTCTGGAAACACCATATATTTT
CARLPRDSGNTIYF
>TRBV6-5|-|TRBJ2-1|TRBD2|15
TGTGCCAGCAGTCCTTCTAGCGGGGTATACAATGAGCAGTTCTTC
CASSPSSGVYNEQFF
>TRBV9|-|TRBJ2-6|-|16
TGTGCCAGCAGCGGTCCGCCGGCGGGAGGGGCCAACGTCCTGACTTTC
CASSGPPAGGANVLTF
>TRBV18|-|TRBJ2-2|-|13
TGTGCCAGCTCACCTGGGACTACCGGGGAGCTGTTTTTT
CASSPGTTGELFF
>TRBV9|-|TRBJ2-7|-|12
TGTGCCAGCAGCCCCGGGGGCTACGAGCAGTACTTC
CASSPGGYEQYF
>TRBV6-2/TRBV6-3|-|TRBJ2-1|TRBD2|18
TGTGCCAGCAGTTTCTTAGCGGGAGTTGGGGACTCCTACAATGAGCAGTTCTTC
CASSFLAGVGDSYNEQFF
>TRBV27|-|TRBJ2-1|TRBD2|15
TGTGCCAGCAGTTCCGGGACTAGCGGATACAATGAGCAGTTCTTC
CASSSGTSGYNEQFF
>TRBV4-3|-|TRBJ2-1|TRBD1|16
TGCGCCAGCAGCCTCTTTAAGGGGACAGGGGGGAATGAGCAGTTCTTC
CASSLFKGTGGNEQFF
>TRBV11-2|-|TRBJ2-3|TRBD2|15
TGTGCCAGCAGCTTGGGCACTAGCGGCACAGATACGCAGTATTTT
CASSLGTSGTDTQYF
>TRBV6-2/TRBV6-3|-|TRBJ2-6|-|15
TGTGCCAGCAGTTCTCCCGGGTCTGGGGCCAACGTCCTGACTTTC
CASSSPGSGANVLTF
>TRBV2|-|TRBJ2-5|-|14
TGTGCCAGCAGTGAGAGGGCCCAGGGGGAGACCCAGTACTTC
CASSERAQGETQYF
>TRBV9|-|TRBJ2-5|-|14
TGTGCCAGCAGCGTAGGCGGACAAGTGGCGACCCAGTACTTC
CASSVGGQVATQYF
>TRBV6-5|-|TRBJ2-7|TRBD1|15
TGTGCCAGCAGTTACGAGGCAGGGGGCGGCTACGAGCAGTACTTC
CASSYEAGGGYEQYF
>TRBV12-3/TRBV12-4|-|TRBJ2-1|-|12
TGTGCCAGCAGTCCCGGCTACAATGAGCAGTTCTTC
CASSPGYNEQFF
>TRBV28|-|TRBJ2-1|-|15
TGTGCCAGCACCGCGGAAGGTACCTATTACAATGAGCAGTTCTTC
CASTAEGTYYNEQFF
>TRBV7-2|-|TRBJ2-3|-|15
TGTGCCAGCAGCTCCTGGGACTTCTCCACAGATACGCAGTATTTT
CASSSWDFSTDTQYF
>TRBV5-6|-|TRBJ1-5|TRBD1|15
TGTGCCAGCAGCGCGGGACAGGGGCTCAATCAGCCCCAGCATTTT
CASSAGQGLNQPQHF
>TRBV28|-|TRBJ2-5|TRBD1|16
TGTGCCAGCAGTTTTCTTTACAGGGGAATCGAAGAGACCCAGTACTTC
CASSFLYRGIEETQYF
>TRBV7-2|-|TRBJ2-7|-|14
TGTGCCAGCAGCTTAGTACATTCATCCTACGAGCAGTACTTC
CASSLVHSSYEQYF
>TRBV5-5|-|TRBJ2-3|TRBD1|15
TGTGCCAGCAGTCAAACGGGACAGGGGACAAATACGCAGTATTTT
CASSQTGQGTNTQYF
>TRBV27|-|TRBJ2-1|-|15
TGTGCCAGCAGTTTTGCGGGCCCTTCCTACAATGAGCAGTTCTTC
CASSFAGPSYNEQFF
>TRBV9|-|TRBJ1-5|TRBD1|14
TGTGCCAGCAGCCGACAGGGCCAAGTGTGGCCCCAGCATTTT
CASSRQGQVWPQHF
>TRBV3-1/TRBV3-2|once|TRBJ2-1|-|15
TGTGCCAGCAGCCAAGTCGAGCGGTTCCGCGATGAGCAGTTCTTC
CASSQVERFRDEQFF
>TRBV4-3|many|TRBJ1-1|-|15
TGCGCCAGCAGCTCCTACCTTACAGCGAACACTGAAGCTTTCTTT
CASSSYLTANTEAFF
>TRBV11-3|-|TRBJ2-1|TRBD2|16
TGTGCCAGCAGCCTCCGAGCGGGAGGGCCCTCCAATGAGCAGTTCTTC
CASSLRAGGPSNEQFF
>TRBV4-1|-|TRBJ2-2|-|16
TGCGCCAGCAGCCAATACTCCTCGGAAGGGGCCCGGGAGCTGTTTTTT
CASSQYSSEGARELFF
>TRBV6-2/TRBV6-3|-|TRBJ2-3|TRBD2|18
TGTGCCAGCAGTTACCGACTTGGGACTACACCTAGCACAGATACGCAGTATTTT
CASSYRLGTTPSTDTQYF
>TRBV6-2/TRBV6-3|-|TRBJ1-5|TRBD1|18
TGTGCCAGCAGTTACCGGGGACAGGGACGAAATAGCAATCAGCCCCAGCATTTT
CASSYRGQGRNSNQPQHF
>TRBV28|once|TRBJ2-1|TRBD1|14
TGTGCCAGCAGGGAGAGGGGGCGGAGGAATGAGCAGTTCTTC
CASRERGRRNEQFF
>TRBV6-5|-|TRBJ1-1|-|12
TGTGCCAGCATGGGCGCAAGGACTGAAGCTTTCTTT
CASMGARTEAFF
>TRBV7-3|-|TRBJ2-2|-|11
TGTGCCAGCAGCTTCGGCGGGGAGCTGTTTTTT
CASSFGGELFF
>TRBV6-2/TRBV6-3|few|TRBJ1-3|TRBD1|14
TGTGCCAGCAGTACCGGGACAGCTGGAAACACCATATATTTT
CASSTGTAGNTIYF
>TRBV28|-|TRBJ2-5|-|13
TGTGCCAGCAGTAAGACTAATCGGGAGACCCAGTACTTC
CASSKTNRETQYF
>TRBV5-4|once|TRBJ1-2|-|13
TGTGCCAGCAGCCGGGACACAGTCTATGGCTACACCTTC
CASSRDTVYGYTF
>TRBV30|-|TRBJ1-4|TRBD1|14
TGTGCCTGGACCACAGGGGTGGGGAATGAAAAACTGTTTTTT
CAWTTGVGNEKLFF
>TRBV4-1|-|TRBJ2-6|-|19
TGCGCCAGCAGCCAAGAAGGGGGTGTTCCTAGCTCTGGGGCCAACGTCCTGACTTTC
CASSQEGGVPSSGANVLTF
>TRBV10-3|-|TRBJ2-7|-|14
TGTGCCATCAGTGGCCAGGGGAGTCAATTGGAGCAGTACTTC
CAISGQGSQLEQYF
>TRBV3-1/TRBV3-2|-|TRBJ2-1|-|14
TGTGCCAGCAGCCTGGGACTCGACTACAATGAGCAGTTCTTC
CASSLGLDYNEQFF